The clone carrying this TCR beta chain was counted a few times. Antigen: not known. CDR1 and CDR2 (germline): MNHNS, SASEGT. The CDR3 sequence is 15 residues long. V was cut by 2 bases and J by 6 bases, with 11 bases left in between. This entry belongs to a study of CD8 T cells in ankylosing spondylitis. Findings and caveats of the study: Certain motif variants had earlier been reported in reactive arthritis synovial fluid and blood. What seemed typical of ankylosing spondylitis blood was a TCR beta motif built from under 10 highly homologous variants. Reportedly, significant enrichment of disease-linked clones occurred in matched ankylosing spondylitis synovial fluid.

The authors made TCR beta libraries by quantitative 5'-RACE with molecular barcodes. Via MiXCR, TCRdb re-called the 5' RACE reads, giving one row per CDR3 protein. The top ten clones hold 11% to 15% of a sample with some 220,000 distinct CDR3 sequences, roughly 6.6% of them seen once. What was sequenced was blood, either unsorted or a sorted T cell fraction (not recorded which). This receptor was identified in a male donor with ankylosing spondylitis. The chain joins TRBV6-1 to TRBJ1-6; TRBD1 might be the D (5 bases). The CDR3 protein is CASSESRQPNSPLHF. The CDR3 region has the DNA TGTGCCAGCAGTGAAAGTCGACAGCCTAATTCACCCCTCCACTTT.